This T cell receptor (beta chain) originates from a study of T cells in Graves' hyperthyroidism and ophthalmopathy. Study background: At the time of initial diagnosis and before any treatment, peripheral blood was collected.

The investigators amplified TCR beta CDR3 regions from RNA transcripts. The HTBI primer set was used in a first-round RT-PCR of the TCR CDR3. MiXCR, run by TCRdb on the multiplex PCR reads, gives a single entry per CDR3 protein. The sample has 500,000 to 600,000 distinct CDR3 sequences; over 15% are singletons. This clonotype was obtained from a woman in her late teens or twenties with Graves' hyperthyroidism. The specimen was blood.

Written as DNA, the CDR3 is TGTGCCAGCAGCGGGGCAGGGGCGGCCTACGAGCAGTACTTC. It translates to CASSGAGAAYEQYF. V and J are TRBV7-9 and TRBJ2-7; TRBD1 is a possible D gene (6 bases). Germline V gene lookup returns CDR1 SEHNR and CDR2 FQNEAQ (reference sequence). Trimming took 5 bases from V and 2 from J, leaving 13 bases between them. CDR3 length: 14 amino acids. Filled out from reference TRBV7-9 and TRBJ2-7, the complete variable domain reads DTGVSQNPRHKITKRGQNVTFRCDPISEHNRLYWYRQTLGQGPEFLTYFQNEAQLEKSRLLSDRFSAERPKGSFSTLEIQRTEQGDSAMYLCASSGAGAAYEQYFGPGTRLTVT.